These T cell receptor beta chains were read from a single sample in a study of T-cell memory formation after mild COVID-19. One entry per CDR3 protein, called by TCRdb with MiXCR from the 5' RACE reads. This table holds 180,000 or so distinct CDR3 sequences, approximately 10% found once. The sequenced sample consisted of PBMCs or a T cell subset sorted from them (not recorded which). The receptors originated from a man between 18 and 35 years old who had mild COVID-19 (a few samples of this study predate the infection). Cell type and time point are not known. CDR3s include the opening cysteine and the closing phenylalanine or tryptophan. The D gene is left open where the match is weak. Not all rows give a size; the values are once, few, many and, for expanded clones, a class.

>TRBV6-2/TRBV6-3|.|TRBJ2-1|.
CASKWSLGAFGSYNEQFF
TGTGCCAGCAAATGGTCGCTTGGGGCCTTTGGGTCCTACAATGAGCAGTTCTTC
>TRBV2|few|TRBJ1-1|.
CASSEQLSPGVEAFF
TGTGCCAGCAGTGAACAGTTATCTCCGGGGGTTGAAGCTTTCTTT
>TRBV7-2|many|TRBJ1-1|TRBD1
CASSGTGGTEAFF
TGTGCCAGCAGCGGGACAGGGGGCACTGAAGCTTTCTTT
>TRBV29-1|few|TRBJ2-2|TRBD1
CSHGTDVGTGELFF
TGCAGCCATGGGACAGACGTTGGTACCGGGGAGCTGTTTTTT
>TRBV20-1|few|TRBJ2-7|TRBD2
CSASVPSSGPYEQYF
TGCAGTGCTAGTGTTCCGTCTAGCGGACCCTACGAGCAGTACTTC
>TRBV5-8|.|TRBJ2-3|TRBD2
CASSLAGLAGGGDTQYF
TGTGCCAGCAGCTTGGCGGGGCTAGCGGGGGGCGGAGATACGCAGTATTTT
>TRBV25-1|few|TRBJ2-2|.
CASSEYPGGTDTGELFF
TGTGCCAGCAGTGAATATCCTGGAGGGACAGACACCGGGGAGCTGTTTTTT
>TRBV5-1|few|TRBJ2-2|TRBD1
CASSPGTANTGELFF
TGCGCCAGCAGCCCCGGGACAGCGAACACCGGGGAGCTGTTTTTT
>TRBV5-1|few|TRBJ1-1|.
CASSSSLAEAFF
TGCGCCAGCAGCTCGAGCCTCGCTGAAGCTTTCTTT
>TRBV6-1|.|TRBJ1-2|.
CASSDIRAAANYGYTF
TGTGCCAGCAGTGATATTCGGGCAGCCGCTAACTATGGCTACACCTTC
>TRBV7-2|.|TRBJ2-2|TRBD2
CASSLSPGGRTGELFF
TGTGCCAGCAGCTTATCACCGGGGGGGCGTACCGGGGAGCTGTTTTTT
>TRBV5-1|few|TRBJ2-1|TRBD1
CASSPGQAYNEQFF
TGCGCCAGCAGCCCTGGACAGGCCTACAATGAGCAGTTCTTC
>TRBV2|.|TRBJ2-3|.
CASSEDYTDTQYF
TGTGCCAGCAGTGAAGACTACACAGATACGCAGTATTTT
>TRBV7-9|few|TRBJ2-2|TRBD1
CASRRDRLNTGELFF
TGTGCCAGCAGGAGGGACAGACTGAACACCGGGGAGCTGTTTTTT
>TRBV7-6|.|TRBJ2-7|.
CASSLAQGGKEQYF
TGTGCCAGCAGCTTAGCGCAAGGCGGGAAGGAGCAGTACTTC
>TRBV4-2|.|TRBJ1-2|.
CASSQDLQGYGYTF
TGTGCCAGCAGCCAAGATCTGCAGGGGTATGGCTACACCTTC
>TRBV24-1|few|TRBJ2-3|TRBD2
CATSDPTPGGSGTDTQYF
TGTGCCACCAGTGATCCAACGCCGGGGGGGTCTGGCACAGATACGCAGTATTTT
>TRBV4-3|many|TRBJ1-6|.
CASSQDLFSPLHF
TGCGCCAGCAGCCAAGATCTATTTTCACCCCTCCACTTT
>TRBV11-2|many|TRBJ2-7|.
CASSSSGTLHYEQYF
TGTGCCAGCAGCTCCTCCGGGACACTTCACTACGAGCAGTACTTC
>TRBV12-3/TRBV12-4|few|TRBJ1-6|.
CASSFEKNSPLHF
TGTGCCAGCAGTTTTGAAAAGAATTCACCCCTCCACTTT
>TRBV7-9|.|TRBJ2-2|.
CASSPPQETGELFF
TGTGCCAGCAGCCCCCCGCAAGAAACCGGGGAGCTGTTTTTT
>TRBV2|many|TRBJ1-2|TRBD1
CASSEQGDGYTF
TGTGCCAGCAGCGAACAGGGGGATGGCTACACCTTC
>TRBV6-5|.|TRBJ1-2|.
CASSYPTRGYGYTF
TGTGCCAGCAGTTACCCCACTCGGGGTTATGGCTACACCTTC
>TRBV7-2|few|TRBJ2-1|TRBD2
CASSPPTRGVQFF
TGTGCCAGCAGCCCGCCGACGCGGGGGGTTCAGTTCTTC
>TRBV7-2|many|TRBJ2-3|.
CASSLEAPDTQYF
TGTGCCAGCAGCTTAGAAGCCCCAGATACGCAGTATTTT
>TRBV2|.|TRBJ2-3|.
CASSLDSRVTDTQYF
TGTGCCAGCAGCTTGGACAGCAGGGTCACAGATACGCAGTATTTT
>TRBV11-2|few|TRBJ1-1|.
CASSHTGGTEAFF
TGTGCCAGCAGCCATACGGGAGGCACTGAAGCTTTCTTT
>TRBV29-1|few|TRBJ2-7|.
CSVTDGSYEQYF
TGCAGCGTGACTGACGGATCCTACGAGCAGTACTTC
>TRBV25-1|few|TRBJ1-2|.
CASSRTDYGYTF
TGTGCCAGCAGTCGGACAGACTATGGCTACACCTTC
>TRBV7-2|many|TRBJ1-2|.
CASLPGLEFYGYTF
TGTGCCAGCCTCCCGGGGCTTGAATTCTATGGCTACACCTTC
>TRBV24-1|.|TRBJ2-1|.
CATSEGTPYNEQFF
TGTGCCACCAGTGAGGGGACACCTTACAATGAGCAGTTCTTC
>TRBV4-3|.|TRBJ1-5|.
CASSQDAQGGDQPQNF
TGCGCCAGCAGCCAAGATGCCCAGGGTGGAGATCAGCCCCAGAATTTT
>TRBV6-6|few|TRBJ2-5|.
CASSYSIRGSKTQYF
TGTGCCAGCAGTTACTCGATCCGGGGCTCGAAGACCCAGTACTTC